Detailed here is one T cell receptor beta chain. Some clones are missing from TCRdb's copy, which holds only in-frame ones; the method was immunoSEQ multiplex PCR. The table includes some 290,000 clones, roughly 90% detected once. The data were obtained in a study of blood T cell repertoires in COVID-19. Study in general: Sources were T cells, B-cell-depleted T cells, or PBMCs; the material itself was cDNA or gDNA.

Seattle-derived patients entered the study during active infection and were followed longitudinally. V trimming: 3 bases; J trimming: 0 bases; junction bases outside the gene matches: 9. The germline CDR1 and CDR2 sequences are KGHDR and SFDVKD. This CDR3 region has 17 residues. Input material: peripheral blood. The TCR sequence derives from a woman aged 25 to 39 with COVID-19, enrolled during active disease. The rearrangement uses TRBV24-1 and TRBJ2-7; TRBD1 agrees at 8 bases. The CDR3 loop reads CATSDIGQGRYSYEQYF. Here the CDR3 DNA reads TGTGCCACCAGTGATATTGGACAGGGCCGCTACTCCTACGAGCAGTACTTC.